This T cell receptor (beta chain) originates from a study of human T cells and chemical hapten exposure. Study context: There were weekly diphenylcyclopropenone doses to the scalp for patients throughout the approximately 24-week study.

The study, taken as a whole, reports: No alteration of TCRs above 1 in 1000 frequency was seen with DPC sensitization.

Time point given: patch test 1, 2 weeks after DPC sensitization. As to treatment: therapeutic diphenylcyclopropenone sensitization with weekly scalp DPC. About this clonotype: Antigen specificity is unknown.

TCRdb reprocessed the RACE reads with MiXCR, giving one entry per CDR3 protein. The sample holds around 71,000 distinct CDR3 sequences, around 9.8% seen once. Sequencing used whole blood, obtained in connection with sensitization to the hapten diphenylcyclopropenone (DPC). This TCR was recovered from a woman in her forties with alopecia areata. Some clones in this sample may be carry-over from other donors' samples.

CDR3 in amino acids: CASTGGQGPYGYTF. The CDR3 nucleotides are TGTGCCAGCACTGGTGGACAGGGACCCTATGGCTACACCTTC. This chain connects TRBV6-1 to TRBJ1-2, with 8 bases that match TRBD1. CDR1 and CDR2 (germline): MNHNS, SASEGT. The junction had 8 bases not matched to a gene; V was cut back by 7 bases and J by 4 bases. The CDR3 extends over 14 amino acids.